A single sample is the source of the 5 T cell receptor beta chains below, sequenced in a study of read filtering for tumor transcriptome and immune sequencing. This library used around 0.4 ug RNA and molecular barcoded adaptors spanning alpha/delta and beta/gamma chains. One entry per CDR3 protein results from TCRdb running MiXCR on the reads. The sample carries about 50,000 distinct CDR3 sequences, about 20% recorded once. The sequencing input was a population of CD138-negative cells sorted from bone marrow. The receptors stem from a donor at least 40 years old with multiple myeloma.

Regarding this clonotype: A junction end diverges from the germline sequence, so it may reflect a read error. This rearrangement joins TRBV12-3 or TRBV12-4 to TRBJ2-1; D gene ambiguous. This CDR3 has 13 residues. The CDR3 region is CANSFTAASEQFF. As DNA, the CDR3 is TGTGCCAACAGTTTCACTGCTGCTAGTGAGCAGTTCTTC.

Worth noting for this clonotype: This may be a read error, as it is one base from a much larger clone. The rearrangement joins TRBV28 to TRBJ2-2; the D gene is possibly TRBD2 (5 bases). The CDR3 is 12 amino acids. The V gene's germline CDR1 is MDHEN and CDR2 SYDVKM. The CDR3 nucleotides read TGTGCCAGCAGTTTGACCACCGGGGAGCCGTTTTTT. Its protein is CASSLTTGEPFF. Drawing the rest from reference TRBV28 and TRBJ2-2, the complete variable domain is DVKVTQSSRYLVKRTGEKVFLECVQDMDHENMFWYRQDPGLGLRLIYFSYDVKMKEKGDIPEGYSVSREKKERFSLILESASTNQTSMYLCASSLTTGEPFFGEGSRLTVL.

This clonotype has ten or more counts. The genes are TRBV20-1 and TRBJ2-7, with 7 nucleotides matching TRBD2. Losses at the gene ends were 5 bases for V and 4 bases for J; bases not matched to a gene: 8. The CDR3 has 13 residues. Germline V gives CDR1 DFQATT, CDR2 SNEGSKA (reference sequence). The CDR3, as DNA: TGCAGTGCTTCCCGGGAGGATGAGTACGAGCAGTACTTC. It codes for CSASREDEYEQYF.

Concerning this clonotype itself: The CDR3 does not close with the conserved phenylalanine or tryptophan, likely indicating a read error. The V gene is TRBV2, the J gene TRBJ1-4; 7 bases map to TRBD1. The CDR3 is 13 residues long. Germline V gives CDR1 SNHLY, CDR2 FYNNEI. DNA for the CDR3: TGTGCCAGCAGTGAGACAGGGAGTGAAGAACTGTTTTTA. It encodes CASSETGSEELFL.

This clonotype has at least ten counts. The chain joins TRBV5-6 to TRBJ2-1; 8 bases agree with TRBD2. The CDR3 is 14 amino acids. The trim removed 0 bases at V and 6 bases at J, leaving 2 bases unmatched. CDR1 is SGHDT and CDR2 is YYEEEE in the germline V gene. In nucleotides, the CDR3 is TGTGCCAGCAGCTTGGTTACTAGCGGCAATGAGCAGTTCTTC. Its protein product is CASSLVTSGNEQFF.